This TCR beta chain was sequenced in a study of response to subunit inactivated influenza vaccine. TCRdb used MiXCR to reprocess the RT-PCR reads, holding one entry per CDR3 protein. This table has 600,000 to 850,000 distinct CDR3 sequences, 12% to 15% appearing once. Points from the study as a whole: Authors suggested each seasonal flu vaccination may recruit only limited numbers of new T cells.

With respect to this clonotype: Its specificity is unknown.

Looked up from germline, CDR1 is SGHAT and CDR2 is FQNNGV. The CDR3 is 16 amino acids. V dropped 4 bases and J dropped 2 bases, with 17 bases sitting between them. Material: PBMCs from blood, obtained around 15 days before vaccination. The chain links TRBV11-2 to TRBJ2-5; D unclear. The sequence was obtained from a man in his fifties who received an inactivated influenza vaccine. Here the CDR3 DNA reads TGTGCCAGCAGCTCTTTCGCCGGACGAATACAAGAGACCCAGTACTTC. Translating it yields CASSSFAGRIQETQYF.